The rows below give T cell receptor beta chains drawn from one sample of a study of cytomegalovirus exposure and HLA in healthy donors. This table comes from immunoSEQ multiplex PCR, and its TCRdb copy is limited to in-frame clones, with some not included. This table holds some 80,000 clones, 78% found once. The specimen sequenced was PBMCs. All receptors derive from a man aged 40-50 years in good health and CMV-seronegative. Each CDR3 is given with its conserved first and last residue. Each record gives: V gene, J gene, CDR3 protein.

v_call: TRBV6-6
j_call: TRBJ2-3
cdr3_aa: CASSSHLAGAGDTQYF

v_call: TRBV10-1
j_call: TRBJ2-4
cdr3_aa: CAKPTGLAGAHLVRAKNSQYF

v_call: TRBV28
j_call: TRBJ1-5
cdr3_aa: CASSPAGFNQPQHF

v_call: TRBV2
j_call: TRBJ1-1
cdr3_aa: CASSVFLNTEAFF

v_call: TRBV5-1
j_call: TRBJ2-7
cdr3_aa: CASSPRTGGIHEQYF

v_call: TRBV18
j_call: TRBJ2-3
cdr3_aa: CASSPQTGGTDTQYF

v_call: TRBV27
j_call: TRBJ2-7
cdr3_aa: CASSTGTYRYEQYF

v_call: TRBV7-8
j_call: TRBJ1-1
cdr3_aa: CASSWDRDTEAFF

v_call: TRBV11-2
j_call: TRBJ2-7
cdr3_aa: CASSLDSRLYSYEQYF

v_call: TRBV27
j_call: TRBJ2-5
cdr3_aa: CASSLQETQYF

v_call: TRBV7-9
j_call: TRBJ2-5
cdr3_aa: CSSSLGTSGRVETQYF

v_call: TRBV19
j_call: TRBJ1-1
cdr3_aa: CASSIARGKAFF

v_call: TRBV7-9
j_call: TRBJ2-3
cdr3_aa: CASSPWTSGTPDTQYF